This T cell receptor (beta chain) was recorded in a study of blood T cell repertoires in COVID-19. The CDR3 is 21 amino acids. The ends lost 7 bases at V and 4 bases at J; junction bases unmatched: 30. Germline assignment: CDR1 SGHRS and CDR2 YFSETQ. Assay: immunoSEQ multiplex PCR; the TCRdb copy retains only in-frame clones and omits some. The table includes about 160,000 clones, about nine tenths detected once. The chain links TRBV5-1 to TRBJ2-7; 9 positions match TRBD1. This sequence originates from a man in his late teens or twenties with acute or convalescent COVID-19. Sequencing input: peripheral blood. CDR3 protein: CASRYKSPQGAPLDPPYEQYF. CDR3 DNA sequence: TGCGCCAGCCGATATAAGTCCCCACAGGGGGCTCCTCTAGATCCCCCTTACGAGCAGTACTTC.